The text below deals with one T cell receptor (beta chain). The libraries of TRB cDNA were prepared using 5' RACE with UMI labels. TCRdb reworked the 5' RACE reads into one entry per CDR3 protein, no DNA. The data show roughly 48,000 distinct CDR3 sequences, and the top ten clones hold roughly 15%. The data belong to a study of CXCR3-negative and CXCR3-positive naive CD8 T cells. About the study: Sequencing gave roughly 130 million TRB reads overall, about 1.5 +/- 0.3 million per library.

CDR3 length equals 11 residues. CDR1 is SEHNR and CDR2 is FQNEAQ in the germline V gene (reference sequence). The sequencing sample was made of memory CD8+ T cells from blood. This chain joins TRBV7-9 and TRBJ2-7. The TCR sequence derives from a human donor in good health. Some clones in this sample may be carry-over from other donors' samples. CDR3 residues: CASSLEDEQYF.